This is a list of T cell receptor beta chains from one sample in a study of blood T cell repertoires in COVID-19. The data were produced by immunoSEQ multiplex PCR, yet TCRdb's version contains in-frame clones alone and is incomplete. The sample contains approximately 40,000 clones, roughly nine tenths of which appear only once. The sequenced sample was peripheral blood. These receptors were obtained from a human donor in a cohort sampled during active COVID-19. CDR3s include the opening cysteine and the closing phenylalanine or tryptophan. A D gene is named only where the DNA matches it firmly. Rows give clone size only sometimes, using once, few, many, or a class for an expanded clone.

j_call d_call clone_size v_call cdr3_nt cdr3_aa
TRBJ1-6 TRBD1 NA TRBV3-1/TRBV3-2 TGTGCCAGCAGCCAGGGGGCAGGGGGCGTTTATTCACCCCTCCACTTT CASSQGAGGVYSPLHF
TRBJ2-1 NA NA TRBV4-2 TGTGCCAGCAGCCAAGGAAGGTGGAGCTCCTACAATGAGCAGTTCTTC CASSQGRWSSYNEQFF
TRBJ1-3 NA NA TRBV6-6 TGTGCCAGCCTACTGGCGGACAACTCTGGAAACACCATATATTTT CASLLADNSGNTIYF
TRBJ2-1 TRBD1 NA TRBV27 TGTGCCAGCAGTTCTATCGGTGGACAGGGTAATGAGCAGTTCTTC CASSSIGGQGNEQFF
TRBJ2-2 NA NA TRBV18 TGTGCCAGCTCAAGCGTTACAGGGTCGGTCGGGGAGCTGTTTTTT CASSSVTGSVGELFF
TRBJ1-4 NA NA TRBV15 TGTGCCACCAGCACGACGGCAAGGGGCCTTTTGGGAAAACTGTTTTTT CATSTTARGLLGKLFF
TRBJ2-7 TRBD2 NA TRBV5-4 TGTGCCAGCAGCCCCGGACTAGCGGGGGGCTACTCCTACGAGCAGTACTTC CASSPGLAGGYSYEQYF
TRBJ2-7 NA once TRBV6-1 TGTGCCAGCAGTGAAGCGCGATACGGAGCCTACGAGCAGTACTTC CASSEARYGAYEQYF
TRBJ1-5 NA NA TRBV5-1 TGCGCCAGCAGCTTTGGCGGGGGAGAGAATCAGCCCCAGCATTTT CASSFGGGENQPQHF
TRBJ2-3 TRBD1 once TRBV7-2 TGTGCCAGCAGCTGGAGTGCCTGGGACAGAGGATTCACAGATACGCAGTATTTT CASSWSAWDRGFTDTQYF
TRBJ1-1 NA NA TRBV4-1 TGCGCCAGCAGCCCGGAGGACCGAAAGGACACTGAAGCTTTCTTT CASSPEDRKDTEAFF
TRBJ1-1 NA NA TRBV10-3 TGTGCCATCAGTGAACGGGGTGACACTGAAGCTTTCTTT CAISERGDTEAFF
TRBJ1-6 NA NA TRBV5-1 TGCGCCAGCAGCTTTTACAGACCAGGCAAAGGCCCCCTTAATAATAATTCACCCCTCCACTTT CASSFYRPGKGPLNNNSPLHF
TRBJ1-2 NA NA TRBV4-1 TGCGCCAGCAGCCAAGGGTCACAGGGTATCGACTACACCTTC CASSQGSQGIDYTF
TRBJ1-2 TRBD1 NA TRBV3-1/TRBV3-2 TGTGCCAGCAGCCAAGTAGGATCCCGGGACAGTGAGTTTGGCGGCTACACCTTC CASSQVGSRDSEFGGYTF
TRBJ2-2 TRBD2 NA TRBV7-2 TGTGCCAGCAGCTTAGTGGCGGGGGGGCCCGGGGAGCTGTTTTTT CASSLVAGGPGELFF
TRBJ2-1 TRBD2 NA TRBV5-1 TGCGCCAGCAGGTCGGGACTAGCGGGTGGCAATGAGCAGTTCTTC CASRSGLAGGNEQFF
TRBJ2-1 TRBD1 NA TRBV27 TGTGCCAGCAGTACGACAGGGTTTCCCTACAATGAGCAGTTCTTC CASSTTGFPYNEQFF
TRBJ2-3 TRBD2 few TRBV29-1 TGCAGCGTTGATGAGCTCCTTGGGGGGGGAAGCACAGATACGCAGTATTTT CSVDELLGGGSTDTQYF
TRBJ1-3 NA NA TRBV6-5 TGTGCCAGCAGTTACGACGGGAACTCTGGAAACACCATATATTTT CASSYDGNSGNTIYF
TRBJ1-4 TRBD1 NA TRBV7-9 TGTGCCAGCAGCTATCAGGGGGCCCATAATGAAAAACTGTTTTTT CASSYQGAHNEKLFF
TRBJ2-2 NA NA TRBV6-2/TRBV6-3 TGTGCCAGCAGTTACTCGTCCCGACAGGAGATTTACACCGGGGAGCTGTTTTTT CASSYSSRQEIYTGELFF
TRBJ1-6 TRBD1 NA TRBV30 TGTGCCTGGAGAGCGACAGGGGGCTATTCACCCCTCCACTTT CAWRATGGYSPLHF
TRBJ2-1 NA NA TRBV2 TGTGCCAGCAGTACTCACAATGAGCAGTTCTTC CASSTHNEQFF
TRBJ1-2 TRBD1 NA TRBV7-2 TGTGCCAGCAGCCCTCAAACAGGGGGCGCTAACTATGGCTACACCTTC CASSPQTGGANYGYTF
TRBJ2-7 NA once TRBV28 TGTGCCACTGAAGCGGGACAAAACTACGAGCAGTACTTC CATEAGQNYEQYF
TRBJ1-1 NA NA TRBV5-4 TGTGCCAGCAGCCCGGGGAGTGGCACTGAAGCTTTCTTT CASSPGSGTEAFF
TRBJ2-7 NA NA TRBV5-6 TGTGCCAGCAGCTTGCGGTACGAGCAGTACTTC CASSLRYEQYF
TRBJ1-1 NA NA TRBV10-3 TGTGCCATCGGGGCCGGGCTCCGGGCTTTCTTT CAIGAGLRAFF
TRBJ2-1 TRBD2 NA TRBV7-3 TGTGCCAGCAGCTTACAGTTAGCGGGGGCCAATGAGCAGTTCTTC CASSLQLAGANEQFF
TRBJ1-5 TRBD1 NA TRBV2 TGTGCCAGCAACAGACGGGACAGGGGGCATCAGCCCCAGCATTTT CASNRRDRGHQPQHF
TRBJ2-5 TRBD2 NA TRBV6-1 TGTGCCAGCAGTGAACTAGCGGGGGGGCCAGAGACCCAGTACTTC CASSELAGGPETQYF
TRBJ2-5 TRBD1 NA TRBV9 TGTGCCAGCAGCTCTCATCCGGGACAGGGGGAGACCCAGTACTTC CASSSHPGQGETQYF
TRBJ1-2 NA NA TRBV25-1 TGTGCCAGCAGTGAATTTGTATATGGCTACACCTTC CASSEFVYGYTF
TRBJ1-6 TRBD1 NA TRBV5-4 TGTGCCAGCAGCGGACCGGGACAGGGAATTCCACCCCTCCACTTT CASSGPGQGIPPLHF
TRBJ2-3 NA NA TRBV7-2 TGTGCCAGCAGCTCCGGGTATTTCACAGATACGCAGTATTTT CASSSGYFTDTQYF
TRBJ2-7 TRBD2 NA TRBV7-3 TGTGCCAGCCCATTAGCGGGCGCTACCTACGAGCAGTACTTC CASPLAGATYEQYF
TRBJ2-6 NA NA TRBV5-6 TGTGCCAGCAGCCTAAGCGTCGGCTCTGGGGCCAACGTCCTGACTTTC CASSLSVGSGANVLTF
TRBJ1-5 TRBD1 NA TRBV28 TGTGCCAGCAAGGTCGACAGGGGGGGCAATCAGCCCCAGCATTTT CASKVDRGGNQPQHF
TRBJ2-1 NA once TRBV7-7 TGTGCCAGCAGCTTAAATCAGGGCTCCTACAATGAGCAGTTCTTC CASSLNQGSYNEQFF
TRBJ2-5 NA NA TRBV3-1/TRBV3-2 TGTGCCAGCAGCCAAGATGGATGGGGGCTCTCGTGGGAGACCCAGTACTTC CASSQDGWGLSWETQYF
TRBJ1-2 NA NA TRBV12-5 TGTGCTAGTGGACCCACAGGGCCCTATGGCTACACCTTC CASGPTGPYGYTF
TRBJ1-4 TRBD1 medium-sized TRBV4-2 TGTGCCAGCAGCCAAGGTTCGGGGACAGGTAATGAAAAACTGTTTTTT CASSQGSGTGNEKLFF
TRBJ2-7 TRBD1 NA TRBV6-5 TGTGCCAGCAGCCTGACAGGGAATTACGAGCAGTACTTC CASSLTGNYEQYF
TRBJ2-7 NA NA TRBV15 TGTGCCACCAGCAGGAATAGCGGCTACGAGCAGTACTTC CATSRNSGYEQYF
TRBJ2-1 TRBD2 NA TRBV4-1 TGCGCCAGCAGCCAAGATTTGCGGGGGGGCCGTATAGGTGAGCAGTTCTTC CASSQDLRGGRIGEQFF
TRBJ1-1 TRBD1 NA TRBV5-5 TGTGCCAGCAGCTTGCGGACAGGGTTGGGCACTGAAGCTTTCTTT CASSLRTGLGTEAFF
TRBJ2-7 NA once TRBV5-4 TGTGCCAGCAGGCCATCTAGTGCCTACGAGCAGTACTTC CASRPSSAYEQYF
TRBJ2-5 TRBD2 NA TRBV5-1 TGCGCCAGCAGCTGGACTAGCGGGGGGGTCCAAGAGACCCAGTACTTC CASSWTSGGVQETQYF
TRBJ2-5 NA NA TRBV2 TGTGCCAGCAGTGAATCGGTCCAAGAGACCCAGTACTTC CASSESVQETQYF
TRBJ2-2 TRBD2 NA TRBV15 TGTGCCACCAGCCCAGCGGGAGGGCGTTTCACCGGGGAGCTGTTTTTT CATSPAGGRFTGELFF
TRBJ2-3 TRBD1 NA TRBV2 TGTGCCAGCAGTGACGGTCTACAGGGGGCCTTCACAGATACGCAGTATTTT CASSDGLQGAFTDTQYF
TRBJ1-2 NA once TRBV6-6 TGTGCCAGCAGTCCAAAGGGAGGGGTTAACTGGAATGGCTACACCTTC CASSPKGGVNWNGYTF
TRBJ2-3 NA NA TRBV18 TGTGCCAGCTCACCGGCCGTCGCCGGGGGCACAGATACGCAGTATTTT CASSPAVAGGTDTQYF
TRBJ1-2 NA NA TRBV6-2/TRBV6-3 TGTGCCAGCAGTTACGACAGGAGCTATGGCTACACCTTC CASSYDRSYGYTF